This TCR beta chain is drawn from a study of Tregs in tolerant kidney transplant recipients. Study in general: The nonmyeloablative bone marrow transplants came from related graft donors, with transient mixed chimerism.

Unstimulated Tregs (CD4+CD25+CD127-) and CD4+CD25- non-Tregs were sorted from PBMCs. Study-level findings and limits: In tolerant patients, donor-specific Tregs outgrew total Tregs, suggesting antigen-driven expansion. The most relevant donor-specific Treg TCRbeta repertoire apparently came from expansion with activated donor B cells.

Using immunoSEQ multiplex PCR, the repertoire was profiled, and TCRdb retains in-frame clones only, with some absent. The sample lists some 66,000 clones, approximately 92% occurring once. Comment on this clone: The target antigen is unknown.

Germline CDR1 is MNHEY and CDR2 is SVGAGI. The CDR3 extends over 16 amino acids. Trimming removed 0 bases at V and 9 bases at J, with 15 bases between. The input for sequencing was CD8+ T cells from blood, taken before the transplant. The V call is TRBV6-5, the J call TRBJ1-6, with a tentative D call TRBD1 (6 bases). This clonotype originated in a human donor who received a combined kidney and bone marrow transplant. The CDR3: CASSYSPNRATSPLHF. The DNA for the CDR3 is TGTGCCAGCAGTTACTCCCCCAACAGGGCGACTTCACCCCTCCACTTT.